The clone carrying this T cell receptor beta chain turned up a few times. Its specificity is not known. This sample is part of a study of T cell repertoires in cytomegalovirus infection. Turning to the study itself: Based on public TCR beta signatures, there were indications of CMV infection and of a matching HLA type. The study's findings and limits: There were HLA-C-restricted CMV-specific TCR beta clonotypes dominating the ex vivo response. Based on cumulative public TCR beta family frequency, carriers of CMV plus the relevant HLA were identified.

From the reads, TCRdb called clonotypes with MiXCR, one entry per CDR3 protein. The sample consists of fewer than 700,000 distinct CDR3 sequences, around 24% of them appearing once. This CDR3 region has 14 residues. The V gene's germline CDR1 is MNHEY and CDR2 SVGAGI. With 4 bases removed from V and 0 bases from J, the gap between germline ends came to 10 bases. The chain combines TRBV6-5 with TRBJ2-7; no clear D. This receptor was identified in a human donor in good health (CMV status not recorded). Some clones in this sample may be carry-over from other donors' samples. The sequencing sample was made of CD8+ T cells from PBMCs. CDR3 sequence (DNA): TGTGCCAGCAGTTTTCGGGCAGTCTCCTACGAGCAGTACTTC. It translates to CASSFRAVSYEQYF.